Sequencing of this TCR beta chain was carried out in a study of blood T cells in healthy people across ages. This CDR3 is 15 amino acids long. The V gene end was trimmed by 5 bases and the J gene end by 10 bases; junction bases not matched to a gene: 16. The germline gives CDR1 MNHEY, CDR2 SMNVEV (reference sequence). A second PCR of 7 to 11 cycles used a sample-barcoded 5' primer and a J-beta primer mix. Carrying 12 random nucleotides, a template-switch adaptor labeled each individual cDNA molecule. TCRdb used MiXCR to reprocess the 5' RACE reads, holding one entry per CDR3 protein. The sample lists about 1.6 million distinct CDR3 sequences; about 31% were seen once. Donors gave around 9.8 milliliters of peripheral blood apiece.

The clonotype comes from a woman in her twenties or thirties in good health. This chain links TRBV27 with TRBJ1-1, with 7 bases that match TRBD1. Sample: blood. CDR3 amino acids: CASSPARQGRGSAFF. CDR3 coding DNA: TGTGCCAGCAGTCCCGCTCGACAGGGACGAGGTTCAGCTTTCTTT.